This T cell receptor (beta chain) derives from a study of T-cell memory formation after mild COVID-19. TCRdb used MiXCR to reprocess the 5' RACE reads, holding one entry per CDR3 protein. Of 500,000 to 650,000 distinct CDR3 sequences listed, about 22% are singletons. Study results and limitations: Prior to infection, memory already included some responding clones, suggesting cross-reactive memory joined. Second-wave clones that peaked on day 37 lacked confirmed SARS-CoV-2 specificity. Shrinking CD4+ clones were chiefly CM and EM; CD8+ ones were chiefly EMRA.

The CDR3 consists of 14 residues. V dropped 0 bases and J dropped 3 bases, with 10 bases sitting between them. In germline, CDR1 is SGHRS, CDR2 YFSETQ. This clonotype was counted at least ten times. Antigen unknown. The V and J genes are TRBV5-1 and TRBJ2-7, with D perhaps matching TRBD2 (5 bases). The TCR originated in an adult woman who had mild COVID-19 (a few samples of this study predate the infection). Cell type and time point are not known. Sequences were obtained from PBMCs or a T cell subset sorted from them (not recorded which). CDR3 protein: CASSLDGELYEQYF. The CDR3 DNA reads TGCGCCAGCAGCTTGGACGGGGAACTCTACGAGCAGTACTTC.